This is a list of T cell receptor beta chains from one sample in a study of T cells in tuberculosis. The data were produced by immunoSEQ multiplex PCR, yet TCRdb's version contains in-frame clones alone and is incomplete. Of around 49,000 clones in the sample, roughly 96% are singletons; the top ten hold 1.4%. The specimen was PBMCs, collected at tuberculosis diagnosis. All receptors come from an adult with tuberculosis. Each CDR3 is given without its conserved first and last residue. Some rows mark clone size as missing; the rest say once, few, many or name a class of expanded clone.

ASSIGGSGNTIY	TRBV19	.
ASSLGTSGFHTGELF	TRBV13	.
ASSLGGLGNQPQH	TRBV7-9	.
AWSVELAGHNEQF	TRBV30	.
ASSFEFGEEAF	TRBV7-9	.
ASSVARRGYYGYT	TRBV9	.
AWKLPGDEKLF	TRBV30	.
ASSLVVSGSTDTQY	TRBV7-8	.
ASSYSKSTEAF	TRBV6-5	once
ASSVQRSYNYGYT	TRBV19	.